The clone carrying this T cell receptor (beta chain) has more than one count but fewer than ten. These data are taken from a study of beta chain features in type 1 diabetes. Based on CD45RO/CCR7/CD25/CD127/CD95/CD27, CD4+ regulatory, stem cell-like memory, naive and central memory cells were sorted. Of the isolated RNA, all was reverse transcribed, and so the sequenced material was expressed TCRB transcripts. Some clones are missing from TCRdb's copy, which holds only in-frame ones; the method was immunoSEQ multiplex PCR. This table has fewer than 900,000 clones, roughly 15% appearing once. The TCR originated in a woman under 30 in good health. The sequenced sample consisted of naive CD4+ T cells from blood.

CDR3 coding DNA: TGCAGCGTTGGTGGCAGGAGGGTCCAAGAGACCCAGTACTTC. It specifies CSVGGRRVQETQYF. V usage is TRBV29-1 and J usage is TRBJ2-5, with D maybe TRBD2 (6 bases). With 4 bases removed from V and 1 base from J, the gap between germline ends came to 13 bases. The CDR3 contains 14 residues. Germline CDR1 SQVTM, CDR2 ANQGSEA.